This T cell receptor beta chain came from a study of blood T cell repertoires in COVID-19. Study summary: PBMCs, B-cell-depleted T cells, or T cells were the source of the cDNA or gDNA that made up the material.

This clone occurred a few times. Trimming took 2 bases from V and 0 from J; bases not matched to a gene: 3. Germline CDR1 and CDR2: LGHNA and YNFKEQ. CDR3 length: 15 amino acids. Data came from immunoSEQ multiplex PCR; TCRdb stores just in-frame clones and leaves some out. The sample yields some 150,000 clones, around 82% seen once. The sequencing input was peripheral blood. The sequence derives from a woman aged 55-69 years with acute or convalescent COVID-19. The chain has TRBV4-2 and TRBJ2-7; TRBD2 agrees at 8 bases. CDR3 region: CASSQPGTSSYEQYF. The CDR3 DNA sequence: TGTGCCAGCAGCCAACCGGGGACTAGCTCCTACGAGCAGTACTTC.